A selection of T cell receptor beta chains follows, all from one sample in a study of T-cell memory formation after mild COVID-19. MiXCR, run by TCRdb on the 5' RACE reads, gives a single entry per CDR3 protein. The sample records around 300,000 distinct CDR3 sequences, approximately 15% being singletons. What was sequenced was PBMCs or a T cell subset sorted from them (not recorded which). The receptors derive from a man aged 18-30 years who had mild COVID-19 (a few samples of this study predate the infection). Cell type and time point are not known. Both conserved end residues are part of each CDR3. D genes are given only for firm matches. Not all rows give a size; the values are once, few, many and, for expanded clones, a class.

TRBV4-3	-	TRBJ2-7	many	TGCGCCAGCAGCCAAGATTGGGGGCAGATATCCTACGAGCAGTACTTC	CASSQDWGQISYEQYF
TRBV7-9	TRBD1	TRBJ2-1	few	TGTGCCAGCAGCTTACGGGACAGGGGGAACAATGAGCAGTTCTTC	CASSLRDRGNNEQFF
TRBV19	-	TRBJ1-2	many	TGTGCCAGTAGAAGATCCCCGATGGCTGGCTACACCTTC	CASRRSPMAGYTF
TRBV5-1	-	TRBJ2-3	many	TGCGCCAGCCGGGACGTAAACGAGGATACGCAGTATTTT	CASRDVNEDTQYF
TRBV7-9	TRBD2	TRBJ2-5	many	TGTGCCAGCAGCCGAAACACCCTTAGCGGGGGGGCGACCCAGTACTTC	CASSRNTLSGGATQYF
TRBV12-3/TRBV12-4	-	TRBJ1-1	-	TGTGCCAGCAGTGGGAGGACAGTGAACACTGAAGCTTTCTTT	CASSGRTVNTEAFF
TRBV6-2/TRBV6-3	-	TRBJ1-2	-	TGTGCCAGCAGTCAGGACGCCTATGGCTACACCTTC	CASSQDAYGYTF
TRBV24-1	TRBD1	TRBJ1-1	-	TGTGCCACCAGACAGGGGATCGAAGCTTTCTTT	CATRQGIEAFF
TRBV30	TRBD1	TRBJ1-2	-	TGTGCCTGGAGTCCGGGACAGGGTAACACCTTC	CAWSPGQGNTF
TRBV3-1	-	TRBJ1-6	-	TGTGCCAGCAGCCCTAGCCCCTCTGGGAATTCACCCCTCCACTTT	CASSPSPSGNSPLHF
TRBV11-2	TRBD2	TRBJ2-7	few	TGTGCCAGCGGGAGGGCGGCAGCCAACGAGCAGTACTTC	CASGRAAANEQYF
TRBV6-5	-	TRBJ1-2	few	TGTGCCAGCAGTTACTCCAAGTCGGATGGCTACACCTTC	CASSYSKSDGYTF
TRBV6-1	-	TRBJ1-2	-	TGTGCCAGCAGTGCCTCGGGGACACCATGGACTCACTACACCTTC	CASSASGTPWTHYTF
TRBV12-3/TRBV12-4	TRBD1	TRBJ1-2	few	TGTGCCAGCAGTGGGGATGACAGGGCCAACTATGGCTACACCTTC	CASSGDDRANYGYTF
TRBV6-5	-	TRBJ1-2	-	TGTGCCAGCAGTTACTCGATCCGTCCAGGTCCTGTCTATGGCTACACCTTC	CASSYSIRPGPVYGYTF
TRBV19	-	TRBJ1-1	few	TGTGCCAGTAGTATTAAGGGGGATACTGAAGCTTTCTTT	CASSIKGDTEAFF
TRBV20-1	-	TRBJ2-7	few	TGCAGTGCTAGAGGGAGACAGCCCTACGAGCAGTACTTC	CSARGRQPYEQYF
TRBV6-1	-	TRBJ1-5	-	TGTGCCAGCAGTGAAAGGGTAGGAAGTAGAAGCAATCAGCCCCAGCATTTT	CASSERVGSRSNQPQHF
TRBV7-8	-	TRBJ2-4	-	TGTGCCAGCAGCTTAGAACGGGCAAACATTCAGTACTTC	CASSLERANIQYF
TRBV3-1	TRBD1	TRBJ2-7	few	TGTGCCAGCAGCCCGATCGGGACAGCCTACTACGAGCAGTACTTC	CASSPIGTAYYEQYF
TRBV4-3	-	TRBJ2-5	-	TGCGCCAGCAGCCAAGATAATCATGGGCGGGAGACCCAGTACTTC	CASSQDNHGRETQYF
TRBV15	TRBD2	TRBJ2-7	-	TGTGCCACCAGCAGAGTTGGGACTAGCAGGAGCTCCTACGAGCAGTACTTC	CATSRVGTSRSSYEQYF
TRBV7-2	-	TRBJ1-5	-	TGTGCCAGCAGCTCCTTTGGCAGAATTAATCAGCCCCAGCATTTT	CASSSFGRINQPQHF
TRBV7-2	TRBD1	TRBJ2-5	-	TGTGCCAGCAGTCCCGGACAGGGGAAAGAGACCCAGTACTTC	CASSPGQGKETQYF
TRBV20-1	TRBD1	TRBJ2-7	few	TGCAGTGCTCTGATGGCGGGACAGGGATCTTACGAGCAGTACTTC	CSALMAGQGSYEQYF
TRBV5-1	TRBD1	TRBJ2-5	-	TGCGCCAGCAGCTTACAGCCGACAGGGGTCGAGACCCAGTACTTC	CASSLQPTGVETQYF
TRBV7-2	TRBD1	TRBJ1-2	-	TGTGCCAGCACCCCGGACAGGGAGCTAGGTTCGGTCTATGGCTACACCTTC	CASTPDRELGSVYGYTF
TRBV7-6	-	TRBJ2-1	-	TGTGCCAGCAGCCAAGAAGGGGGGCCCGGCGGTGAGCAGTTCTTC	CASSQEGGPGGEQFF
TRBV5-4	-	TRBJ2-7	many	TGTGCCAGCAGCTTCGGTGAAACCTACGAGCAGTACTTC	CASSFGETYEQYF
TRBV6-2/TRBV6-3	-	TRBJ2-1	-	TGTGCCAGCACCAACCCTTACGGGGGTCGCGAGCAGTTCTTC	CASTNPYGGREQFF
TRBV10-3	-	TRBJ1-1	few	TGTGCCATCATGGAGGTTTGGAACACTGAAGCTTTCTTT	CAIMEVWNTEAFF
TRBV6-1	TRBD1	TRBJ1-6	few	TGTGCCAGCAGTGAAAGTCCGGGACAGGGTAATTCACCCCTCCACTTT	CASSESPGQGNSPLHF
TRBV12-3/TRBV12-4	-	TRBJ1-2	few	TGTGCCAGCAGTAGTTCAGGGGTTAACTATGGCTACACCTTC	CASSSSGVNYGYTF
TRBV4-3	TRBD1	TRBJ2-4	few	TGCGCCAGCAGCCAATCTGGGACAGGGAGACACATTCAGTACTTC	CASSQSGTGRHIQYF
TRBV9	-	TRBJ2-2	few	TGTGCCAGCAGCGCGATCTACCCCGGGGAGCTGTTTTTT	CASSAIYPGELFF
TRBV24-1	-	TRBJ2-7	few	TGTGCCACCAGTGAACGGGGCAGGGCCGAGCAGTACTTC	CATSERGRAEQYF
TRBV2	-	TRBJ1-2	-	TGTGCCAGCAATTTGGGGGCGCAGGGCTACACCTTC	CASNLGAQGYTF
TRBV7-9	TRBD1	TRBJ2-3	few	TGTGCCAGCAGCGCTACAGGGGTTACGCAGTATTTT	CASSATGVTQYF
TRBV7-9	-	TRBJ2-5	few	TGTGCCAGCAGCTTACCTAGCTCCGAGACCCAGTACTTC	CASSLPSSETQYF
TRBV7-2	TRBD2	TRBJ2-3	few	TGTGCCAGCACATTACTAGCGGGGGGGCCGAATACGCAGTATTTT	CASTLLAGGPNTQYF
TRBV4-2	TRBD2	TRBJ2-3	many	TGTGCCAGCAGCCAAGAGAGTAGCGGGGGGTCGACAGATACGCAGTATTTT	CASSQESSGGSTDTQYF
TRBV6-2/TRBV6-3	-	TRBJ1-4	few	TGTGCCAGCACTAAAGGAGGGGGGCTGTTTTTT	CASTKGGGLFF